Listed below are T cell receptor beta chains from one sample, sequenced in a study of OX40 agonist ivuxolimab in advanced cancers. The protocol was immunoSEQ multiplex PCR, while the TCRdb copy is restricted to in-frame clones and leaves out a portion. In the table there are roughly 76,000 clones, 92% of which are singletons. This specimen consisted of CD4+ or CD8+ T cells sorted from blood, obtained in a trial of the OX40 agonist ivuxolimab. These receptors all come from an adult with an advanced solid tumor such as melanoma, head and neck, liver or kidney cancer. Each CDR3 is given with its conserved first and last residue. The D gene is left open where the match is weak. Clone size is shown for a subset of rows, as once, few, many or a class of expanded clone.

CDR3 DNA: TGTGCCACCAGCCAGGGGACCCCTTTGGCGATGGTGTCCTACAATGAGCAGTTCTTC
CDR3 protein: CATSQGTPLAMVSYNEQFF
D gene: -
CDR3 length: 19
clone size: -
J gene: TRBJ2-1
V gene: TRBV15

CDR3 DNA: TGTGCCAGCAGCCTGACTTGGGCACCTAACACTGAAGCTTTCTTT
CDR3 protein: CASSLTWAPNTEAFF
D gene: -
CDR3 length: 15
clone size: -
J gene: TRBJ1-1
V gene: TRBV16

CDR3 DNA: TGTGCCAGCAGGACGGACAGGTCGAGCAATCAGCCCCAGCATTTT
CDR3 protein: CASRTDRSSNQPQHF
D gene: TRBD1
CDR3 length: 15
clone size: -
J gene: TRBJ1-5
V gene: TRBV6-1

CDR3 DNA: TGTGCCAGCAGCTTAGAGGTCGGCCGTCAGAACACTGAAGCTTTCTTT
CDR3 protein: CASSLEVGRQNTEAFF
D gene: -
CDR3 length: 16
clone size: -
J gene: TRBJ1-1
V gene: TRBV7-9

CDR3 DNA: TGTGCCATCAGTGGTGGGCTTAGCACAGATACGCAGTATTTT
CDR3 protein: CAISGGLSTDTQYF
D gene: -
CDR3 length: 14
clone size: -
J gene: TRBJ2-3
V gene: TRBV10-3

CDR3 DNA: TGTGCCAGCAGTTACTCCCAGGGGACCCCTGGTGAGCAGTTCTTC
CDR3 protein: CASSYSQGTPGEQFF
D gene: -
CDR3 length: 15
clone size: -
J gene: TRBJ2-1
V gene: TRBV6-5

CDR3 DNA: TGTGCCAGCAGGGACTCCTACGAGCAGTACTTC
CDR3 protein: CASRDSYEQYF
D gene: -
CDR3 length: 11
clone size: few
J gene: TRBJ2-7
V gene: TRBV2

CDR3 DNA: TGTGCCAGCAGACTATTCGGAGGCCCAGGGAACGAGCAGTACTTC
CDR3 protein: CASRLFGGPGNEQYF
D gene: -
CDR3 length: 15
clone size: -
J gene: TRBJ2-7
V gene: TRBV27

CDR3 DNA: TGTGCCTGGAGTGGGACAGGGAATGGCTACACCTTC
CDR3 protein: CAWSGTGNGYTF
D gene: TRBD1
CDR3 length: 12
clone size: -
J gene: TRBJ1-2
V gene: TRBV30

CDR3 DNA: TGTGCCAGCAGCTTCGGGGACAGGGACTGGGGAAACACCATATATTTT
CDR3 protein: CASSFGDRDWGNTIYF
D gene: TRBD1
CDR3 length: 16
clone size: -
J gene: TRBJ1-3
V gene: TRBV7-9

CDR3 DNA: TGTGCCAGCAGTTATCAGGGGACAGAATGGCCCAGTGAGCAGTTCTTC
CDR3 protein: CASSYQGTEWPSEQFF
D gene: TRBD1
CDR3 length: 16
clone size: -
J gene: TRBJ2-1
V gene: TRBV6-5

CDR3 DNA: TGTGCCAGCAGCCTGGATCGACAGGCCGCAAACTATGGCTACACCTTC
CDR3 protein: CASSLDRQAANYGYTF
D gene: -
CDR3 length: 16
clone size: -
J gene: TRBJ1-2
V gene: TRBV7-9

CDR3 DNA: TGTGCCAGCAGCCCAGTATCTCCATACAATGAGCAGTTCTTC
CDR3 protein: CASSPVSPYNEQFF
D gene: -
CDR3 length: 14
clone size: -
J gene: TRBJ2-1
V gene: TRBV7-8

CDR3 DNA: TGTGCCAGCAGCGCCCCGAGGCCCTACGATACGCAGTATTTT
CDR3 protein: CASSAPRPYDTQYF
D gene: -
CDR3 length: 14
clone size: -
J gene: TRBJ2-3
V gene: TRBV27

CDR3 DNA: TGTGCCAGCACCCCTGGGGGAGGAGGGAACACTGAAGCTTTCTTT
CDR3 protein: CASTPGGGGNTEAFF
D gene: -
CDR3 length: 15
clone size: -
J gene: TRBJ1-1
V gene: TRBV7-6

CDR3 DNA: TGTGCCAGCAGTTTGGGGACAGGGGACACAGATACGCAGTATTTT
CDR3 protein: CASSLGTGDTDTQYF
D gene: TRBD1
CDR3 length: 15
clone size: -
J gene: TRBJ2-3
V gene: TRBV27

CDR3 DNA: TGTGCCAGCAGCTTGGAGCTGGCGGGATCTAACTATGGCTACACCTTC
CDR3 protein: CASSLELAGSNYGYTF
D gene: -
CDR3 length: 16
clone size: -
J gene: TRBJ1-2
V gene: TRBV5-6

CDR3 DNA: TGTGCCAGCAGCCGGGGGGAAAATGAGCAGTTCTTC
CDR3 protein: CASSRGENEQFF
D gene: TRBD2
CDR3 length: 12
clone size: -
J gene: TRBJ2-1
V gene: TRBV11-2

CDR3 DNA: TGTGCCAGCAGTTTATCAGACGGGGGCCACTACAATGAGCAGTTCTTC
CDR3 protein: CASSLSDGGHYNEQFF
D gene: -
CDR3 length: 16
clone size: -
J gene: TRBJ2-1
V gene: TRBV27

CDR3 DNA: TGTGCCAGCAGTTCAGGGACATCCAAGCAGTACTTC
CDR3 protein: CASSSGTSKQYF
D gene: -
CDR3 length: 12
clone size: -
J gene: TRBJ2-7
V gene: TRBV27

CDR3 DNA: TGTGCCAGCTCACCTGGGTTGTCCACTGAAGCTTTCTTT
CDR3 protein: CASSPGLSTEAFF
D gene: -
CDR3 length: 13
clone size: -
J gene: TRBJ1-1
V gene: TRBV18

CDR3 DNA: TGTGCCAGCAGTCCCACCACAGGGTACGGCTACACCTTC
CDR3 protein: CASSPTTGYGYTF
D gene: -
CDR3 length: 13
clone size: -
J gene: TRBJ1-2
V gene: TRBV27

CDR3 DNA: TGCGCCAGCAGCTTCCGGACACAGAACTACGAGCAGTACTTC
CDR3 protein: CASSFRTQNYEQYF
D gene: -
CDR3 length: 14
clone size: -
J gene: TRBJ2-7
V gene: TRBV5-1

CDR3 DNA: TGTGCCAGCAGCGTAGAAGCGGGGAACACTGAAGCTTTCTTT
CDR3 protein: CASSVEAGNTEAFF
D gene: -
CDR3 length: 14
clone size: -
J gene: TRBJ1-1
V gene: TRBV7-8

CDR3 DNA: TGTGCCAGCAGCTTACAGTCTAGGGGAACTGACAGGGGGCATGAGCAGTTCTTC
CDR3 protein: CASSLQSRGTDRGHEQFF
D gene: TRBD1
CDR3 length: 18
clone size: -
J gene: TRBJ2-1
V gene: TRBV7-9

CDR3 DNA: TGTGCCAGCAGCGGCCTAAACACTGAAGCTTTCTTT
CDR3 protein: CASSGLNTEAFF
D gene: -
CDR3 length: 12
clone size: -
J gene: TRBJ1-1
V gene: TRBV7-9

CDR3 DNA: TGCGCCAGCAGCCAAGCAGGGCCGGGCACTGAAGCTTTCTTT
CDR3 protein: CASSQAGPGTEAFF
D gene: -
CDR3 length: 14
clone size: -
J gene: TRBJ1-1
V gene: TRBV4-3

CDR3 DNA: TGTGCCAGCAGTTTCATTAATCAGCCCCAGCATTTT
CDR3 protein: CASSFINQPQHF
D gene: -
CDR3 length: 12
clone size: -
J gene: TRBJ1-5
V gene: TRBV27

CDR3 DNA: TGTGCCAGCAGCGGAGAAGGGACTAATGAAAAACTGTTTTTT
CDR3 protein: CASSGEGTNEKLFF
D gene: -
CDR3 length: 14
clone size: -
J gene: TRBJ1-4
V gene: TRBV9

CDR3 DNA: TGTGCCAGCAGTGAGACTAGCGGGGGGGGGAGCACAGATACGCAGTATTTT
CDR3 protein: CASSETSGGGSTDTQYF
D gene: TRBD2
CDR3 length: 17
clone size: -
J gene: TRBJ2-3
V gene: TRBV2

CDR3 DNA: TGTGCCAGCACCTCCTTTAGCGGGGGGCCAGGGTACGAGCAGTACTTC
CDR3 protein: CASTSFSGGPGYEQYF
D gene: TRBD2
CDR3 length: 16
clone size: -
J gene: TRBJ2-7
V gene: TRBV13

CDR3 DNA: TGTGCCACCAGCGGTGACAGTTTCTCCTACGAGCAGTACTTC
CDR3 protein: CATSGDSFSYEQYF
D gene: -
CDR3 length: 14
clone size: -
J gene: TRBJ2-7
V gene: TRBV15

CDR3 DNA: TGCGCCAGCAGCGTGTCCCGGTCCAGCTACGAGCAGTACTTC
CDR3 protein: CASSVSRSSYEQYF
D gene: -
CDR3 length: 14
clone size: -
J gene: TRBJ2-7
V gene: TRBV5-1

CDR3 DNA: TGTGCCAGCAGCCTCTTGTTAGCGGACAGATACGAGCAGTACTTC
CDR3 protein: CASSLLLADRYEQYF
D gene: -
CDR3 length: 15
clone size: -
J gene: TRBJ2-7
V gene: TRBV11-2

CDR3 DNA: TGTGCCACCAGCCCCGACCGAGGGACCGAGCAGTACTTC
CDR3 protein: CATSPDRGTEQYF
D gene: -
CDR3 length: 13
clone size: once
J gene: TRBJ2-7
V gene: TRBV15

CDR3 DNA: TGCGCCAGCAGCCAACCCGGGACAGCCCCCACCGGGGAGCTGTTTTTT
CDR3 protein: CASSQPGTAPTGELFF
D gene: TRBD1
CDR3 length: 16
clone size: -
J gene: TRBJ2-2
V gene: TRBV4-1

CDR3 DNA: TGCAGCGTTGAGGTTTTTGGGGGGTCCGGGGAGCTGTTTTTT
CDR3 protein: CSVEVFGGSGELFF
D gene: -
CDR3 length: 14
clone size: -
J gene: TRBJ2-2
V gene: TRBV29-1

CDR3 DNA: TGTGCCAGCAGCGTAGGGCAGGTCAATCAGCCCCAGCATTTT
CDR3 protein: CASSVGQVNQPQHF
D gene: -
CDR3 length: 14
clone size: -
J gene: TRBJ1-5
V gene: TRBV9

CDR3 DNA: TGTGCCAGCAGCGCACCAGGGGGCTCCTTCTACGAGCAGTACTTC
CDR3 protein: CASSAPGGSFYEQYF
D gene: TRBD1
CDR3 length: 15
clone size: -
J gene: TRBJ2-7
V gene: TRBV7-8

CDR3 DNA: TGTGCCAGCAGTGATGGGGGGGCGAACACCGGGGAGCTGTTTTTT
CDR3 protein: CASSDGGANTGELFF
D gene: TRBD2
CDR3 length: 15
clone size: -
J gene: TRBJ2-2
V gene: TRBV2

CDR3 DNA: TGTGCCAGCAGTGAAGCCCCCGGGGTCTCCTACGAGCAGTACTTC
CDR3 protein: CASSEAPGVSYEQYF
D gene: -
CDR3 length: 15
clone size: -
J gene: TRBJ2-7
V gene: TRBV6-1

CDR3 DNA: TGTGCCAGCAGCGTAGGGCAGGGCGACTACGAGCAGTACTTC
CDR3 protein: CASSVGQGDYEQYF
D gene: -
CDR3 length: 14
clone size: -
J gene: TRBJ2-7
V gene: TRBV9

CDR3 DNA: TGCGCCAGCAGCCAAGATTGGCCTAGCAATCAGCCCCAGCATTTT
CDR3 protein: CASSQDWPSNQPQHF
D gene: -
CDR3 length: 15
clone size: -
J gene: TRBJ1-5
V gene: TRBV4-1

CDR3 DNA: TGTGCCAGCAGCCAAGGCGTGGCAGGGGGCTTGGGCACTGAAGCTTTCTTT
CDR3 protein: CASSQGVAGGLGTEAFF
D gene: TRBD1
CDR3 length: 17
clone size: -
J gene: TRBJ1-1
V gene: TRBV4-2

CDR3 DNA: TGTGCCAGCAGCTTAGCGGGGGGTGAAGCTTTCTTT
CDR3 protein: CASSLAGGEAFF
D gene: -
CDR3 length: 12
clone size: -
J gene: TRBJ1-1
V gene: TRBV7-9

CDR3 DNA: TGCGCCAGCAGCCAATCACAGGGGTCTGGAAACACCATATATTTT
CDR3 protein: CASSQSQGSGNTIYF
D gene: TRBD1
CDR3 length: 15
clone size: -
J gene: TRBJ1-3
V gene: TRBV4-1

CDR3 DNA: TGTGCCAGCAGCCCAGGCGTCGGGACAGGGGGAGAGACCCAGTACTTC
CDR3 protein: CASSPGVGTGGETQYF
D gene: TRBD1
CDR3 length: 16
clone size: -
J gene: TRBJ2-5
V gene: TRBV13

CDR3 DNA: TGTGCCAGCAGTACCGCGTCCTCCTACGAGCAGTACTTC
CDR3 protein: CASSTASSYEQYF
D gene: -
CDR3 length: 13
clone size: once
J gene: TRBJ2-7
V gene: TRBV6-5